The TCR beta chain under discussion was sequenced for a study of cytomegalovirus exposure and HLA in healthy donors. Background on the study: Of the donors genotyped, approximately 410 in all, around 76% fell in the Caucasian-associated ancestry cluster.

PCR employed 60 Vbeta and 13 Jbeta primers. Per the original methods: Unique TCR beta chains totaled some 78 million in a later count, with roughly 11 million of them shared. Using immunoSEQ multiplex PCR, the repertoire was profiled, and TCRdb retains in-frame clones only, with some absent. That table is the source of V, J and clone size, and D and trimming were worked out from the DNA. The data contain 130,000 or so clones, around 90% of them singletons. About this clone: The antigen remains undetermined.

Trimming removed 0 bases from V and 4 bases from J, with 12 bases in between. Germline CDR1 SGDLS, CDR2 YYNGEE. CDR3 length: 15 residues. Study-level points and caveats: Investigators reported 150 to 200 TCR beta chains as tied to cytomegalovirus.

The receptor was derived from a woman in her 40s in good health and CMV-seronegative. The chain uses TRBV9 and TRBJ2-3, with D perhaps TRBD1 (6 bases). Sequencing used PBMCs. The CDR3 DNA follows: TGTGCCAGCAGCGTAGCCACAGGGTTGGCAGATACGCAGTATTTT. Its translation: CASSVATGLADTQYF.